This passage covers 6 T cell receptor beta chains from one sample sequenced in a study of cytomegalovirus exposure and HLA in healthy donors. The study ran its PCR with 60 Vbeta and 13 Jbeta primers. TCRdb keeps only in-frame clones here, not all; method: immunoSEQ multiplex PCR. Among 55,000 to 65,000 clones listed, 83% were seen once. Sequenced input: PBMCs. The receptors here all came from a human donor in good health.

The genes are TRBV28 and TRBJ1-2, with D maybe TRBD1 (6 bases). Germline values: CDR1 MDHEN, CDR2 SYDVKM. The CDR3 extends over 14 amino acids. Trimming cost V 9 bases and J 2 bases, with 16 bases left between them. The CDR3 DNA reads TGTGCCAGTACTTCTCTGGGGGCGAACTATGGCTACACCTTC. It translates to CASTSLGANYGYTF.

The J gene is TRBJ1-4, the V gene TRBV25-1; possible D gene TRBD1, 6 bases. Germline V CDR1 and CDR2: MGHDK, SYGVNS. The V end lost 6 bases, the J end lost 5 bases, and 13 bases lay between the germline ends. The CDR3 sequence is 14 residues long. Written as DNA, the CDR3 is TGTGCCAGCAGACCGACAGGCACAAATGAAAAACTGTTTTTT. Residues: CASRPTGTNEKLFF.

J is TRBJ2-3 and V is TRBV18; possible D gene TRBD2, 7 bases. The germline V gene has CDR1 KGHSH and CDR2 LQKENI. The CDR3 runs 16 residues. The germline V and J ends were trimmed by 0 bases and 1 base, with 11 bases remaining between them. In DNA, the CDR3 is TGTGCCAGCTCACCACCTTCGGGGGGCGGCACAGATACGCAGTATTTT. Translating it yields CASSPPSGGGTDTQYF.

This chain connects TRBV4-3 to TRBJ1-2; weak D call: TRBD1 (5 bases). Germline V lookup: CDR1 LGHNA, CDR2 YSLEER. This CDR3 has 16 residues. Trimming removed 1 base from V and 3 bases from J, with 15 bases in between. CDR3 DNA: TGCGCCAGCAGCCAAGTCATTGGGGGGGGTGACTATGGCTACACCTTC. Residues: CASSQVIGGGDYGYTF.

For the CDR3, the DNA is TGCGCCAGCAGCCCGGGACTAGGGGGCGAGCAGTACTTC. It specifies CASSPGLGGEQYF. The genes are TRBV4-3 and TRBJ2-7; 8 bases fit TRBD2. The CDR3 contains 13 residues. Germline lookup yields CDR1 LGHNA and CDR2 YSLEER. The V gene end was trimmed by 4 bases and the J gene end by 6 bases; junction bases not matched to a gene: 5.

This clone was detected only a few times. At one end, the junction sequence differs from germline, possibly due to a read error. The chain uses TRBV7-9 and TRBJ1-2; no clear D gene. The CDR3 extends over 14 amino acids. The germline gives CDR1 SEHNR, CDR2 FQNEAQ (reference sequence). Here the CDR3 DNA reads TGTTCCAGCAGCTTAGTATCCGACTTCTATGGCTACACCTTC. It is translated as CSSSLVSDFYGYTF.